This T cell receptor (beta chain) emerged from a study of shared clonotypes between healthy human individuals. This clone was picked up a small number of times. The sample has other DNA sequences that encode this CDR3 too. CDR3 length: 12 residues. V shed 4 bases and J 4 bases; nucleotides not matched to a gene: 0. Germline V gene data show CDR1 as SNHLY and CDR2 as FYNNEI. The assay was immunoSEQ multiplex PCR, and TCRdb's table has in-frame clones only and misses some. The sample has some 1,100,000 clones, around three quarters seen once. The chain employs TRBV2 and TRBJ2-5; 7 bases agree with TRBD2. The TCR originated in a man aged 18 to 29 in good health. Some clones in this sample may be carry-over from other donors' samples. Sequencing was done on a sample of memory CD4+ T cells from PBMCs. Indicated subset: CD45RA-negative fraction. The CDR3 DNA reads as TGTGCCAGCAGTGCGGGGGGAGAGACCCAGTACTTC. Translating gives CASSAGGETQYF.